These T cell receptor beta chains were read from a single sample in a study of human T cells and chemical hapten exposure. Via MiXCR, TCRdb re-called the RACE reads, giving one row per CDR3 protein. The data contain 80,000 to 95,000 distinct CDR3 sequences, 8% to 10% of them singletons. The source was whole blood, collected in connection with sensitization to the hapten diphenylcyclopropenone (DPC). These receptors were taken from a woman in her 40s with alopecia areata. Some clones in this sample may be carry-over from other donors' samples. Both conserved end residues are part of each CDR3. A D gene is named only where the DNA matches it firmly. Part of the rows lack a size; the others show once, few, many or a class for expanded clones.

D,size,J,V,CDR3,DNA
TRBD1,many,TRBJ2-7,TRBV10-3,CAISEFGQGASYEQYF,TGTGCCATCAGTGAGTTCGGACAGGGGGCCTCCTACGAGCAGTACTTC
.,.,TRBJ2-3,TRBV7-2,CASSPLAGTDTQYF,TGTGCCAGCAGCCCTTTAGCGGGCACAGATACGCAGTATTTT
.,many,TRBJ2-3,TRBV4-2,CASSQDLSQGITDTQYF,TGTGCCAGCAGCCAAGATCTGTCACAGGGAATCACAGATACGCAGTATTTT
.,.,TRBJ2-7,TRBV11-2,CASSFRLMGEQYF,TGTGCCAGCAGCTTTCGGTTGATGGGCGAGCAGTACTTC
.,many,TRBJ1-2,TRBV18,CASSPTDYGYTF,TGTGCCAGCTCACCGACGGACTATGGCTACACCTTC
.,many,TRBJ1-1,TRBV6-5,CASSFEQYTEAFF,TGTGCCAGCAGTTTCGAACAGTATACTGAAGCTTTCTTT
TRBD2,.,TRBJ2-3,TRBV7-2,CASFGGGRQYF,TGTGCCAGTTTTGGGGGGGGTCGGCAGTATTTT
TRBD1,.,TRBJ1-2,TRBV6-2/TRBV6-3,CASRTTGTGDDGYTF,TGTGCCAGCAGAACTACCGGGACAGGGGATGATGGCTACACCTTC
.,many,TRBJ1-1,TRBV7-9,CASSLEGALGIVAFF,TGTGCCAGCAGCTTAGAAGGGGCACTGGGGATAGTTGCTTTCTTT
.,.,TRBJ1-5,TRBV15,CATSRDREGHQPQHF,TGTGCCACCAGCAGAGACAGGGAAGGCCATCAGCCCCAGCATTTT
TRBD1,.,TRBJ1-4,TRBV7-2,CASSLEGRGQAGNEKLFF,TGTGCCAGCAGCTTAGAGGGGAGGGGGCAGGCGGGTAATGAAAAACTGTTTTTT
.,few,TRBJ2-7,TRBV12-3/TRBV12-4,CASGTGYEQYF,TGTGCCAGCGGTACAGGTTACGAGCAGTACTTC
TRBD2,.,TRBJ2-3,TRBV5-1,CASSFGLAGSISHGTQYF,TGCGCCAGCAGCTTCGGACTAGCGGGGTCTATTAGTCACGGTACGCAGTATTTT
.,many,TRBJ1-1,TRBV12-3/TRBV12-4,CASSLTRETFF,TGTGCCAGCAGCCTGACTAGAGAGACTTTCTTT
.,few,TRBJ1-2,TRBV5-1,CASRGDTGLYGYTF,TGCGCCAGCCGGGGGGACACCGGACTCTATGGCTACACCTTC
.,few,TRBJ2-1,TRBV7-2,CASSLDPRGYNEQFF,TGTGCCAGCAGCTTGGACCCCCGGGGTTACAATGAGCAGTTCTTC
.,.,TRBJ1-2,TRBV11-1,CVSSLGRRENYGYTF,TGTGTCAGCAGCCTAGGACGGAGAGAAAACTATGGCTACACCTTC
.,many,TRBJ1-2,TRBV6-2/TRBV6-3,CASSSGIYGYTF,TGTGCCAGCAGTTCCGGCATTTATGGCTACACCTTC
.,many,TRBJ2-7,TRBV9,CASSVEASSYEQYF,TGTGCCAGCAGCGTAGAGGCGAGCTCCTACGAGCAGTACTTC
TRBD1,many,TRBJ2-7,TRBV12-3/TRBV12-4,CASSRGDRGYEQYF,TGTGCCAGCAGTCGAGGGGACAGGGGATACGAGCAGTACTTC
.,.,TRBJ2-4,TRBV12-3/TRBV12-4,CASSPGPKNIQYF,TGTGCCAGCAGTCCTGGTCCCAAAAACATTCAGTACTTC
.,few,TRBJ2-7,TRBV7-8,CASSLRAYEQYF,TGTGCCAGCAGCCTCAGGGCTTACGAGCAGTACTTC
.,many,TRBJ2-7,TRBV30,CAWSGGPGFGFYEQYF,TGTGCCTGGAGTGGTGGACCGGGGTTTGGATTCTACGAGCAGTACTTC
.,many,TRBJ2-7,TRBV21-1,CASNQAVSYEQYF,TGTGCCAGCAATCAGGCAGTAAGCTACGAGCAGTACTTC
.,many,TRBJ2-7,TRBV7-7,CASSRDIVAEQYF,TGTGCCAGCAGCCGAGACATCGTCGCCGAGCAGTACTTC
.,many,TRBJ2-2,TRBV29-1,CSVELAGRNTGELFF,TGCAGCGTTGAATTGGCGGGGAGAAACACCGGGGAGCTGTTTTTT
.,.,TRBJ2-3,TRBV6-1,CASSGTGRGATDTQYF,TGTGCCAGCAGTGGAACAGGGAGAGGGGCGACAGATACGCAGTATTTT
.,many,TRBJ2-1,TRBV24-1,CATMGPPVKREQFF,TGTGCCACCATGGGGCCCCCAGTAAAGCGAGAGCAGTTCTTC
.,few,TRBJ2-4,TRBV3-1,CASSPLRGQDIQYF,TGTGCCAGCAGCCCCCTCCGGGGGCAGGACATTCAGTACTTC
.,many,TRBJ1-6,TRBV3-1,CASSPNDYNSPLHF,TGTGCCAGCAGCCCCAACGACTATAATTCACCCCTCCACTTT
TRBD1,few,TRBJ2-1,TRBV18,CASSLGGTGTYNEQFF,TGTGCCAGCTCACTGGGGGGGACAGGGACCTACAATGAGCAGTTCTTC
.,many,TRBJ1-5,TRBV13,CASSLGLSNQPQHF,TGTGCCAGCAGCTTGGGGTTAAGCAATCAGCCCCAGCATTTT
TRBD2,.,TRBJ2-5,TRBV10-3,CAISGRPGGSQETQYF,TGTGCCATCAGTGGACGCCCGGGGGGGTCCCAAGAGACCCAGTACTTC
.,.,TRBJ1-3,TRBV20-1,CSASPGTSGNTIYF,TGCAGTGCAAGCCCCGGGACGTCGGGAAACACCATATATTTT
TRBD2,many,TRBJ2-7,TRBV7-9,CASSPLAGPGEQYF,TGTGCCAGCAGCCCCCTAGCGGGGCCGGGCGAGCAGTACTTC
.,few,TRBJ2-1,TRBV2,CASSEVNEQFF,TGTGCCAGCAGTGAAGTCAATGAGCAGTTCTTC
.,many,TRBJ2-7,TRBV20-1,CSAAGGDRTYEQYF,TGCAGTGCTGCTGGGGGGGACAGAACCTACGAGCAGTACTTC
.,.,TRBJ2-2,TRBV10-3,CASLGDYTGELFF,TGTGCCTCCCTGGGAGATTACACCGGGGAGCTGTTTTTT
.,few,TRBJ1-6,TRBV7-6,CASSLRASTYNSPLHF,TGTGCCAGCAGCTTACGGGCCTCGACCTATAATTCACCCCTCCACTTT
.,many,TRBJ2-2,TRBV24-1,CATSPHSTTNTGELFF,TGTGCCACCAGTCCCCACAGCACTACGAACACCGGGGAGCTGTTTTTT
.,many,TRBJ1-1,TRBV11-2,CASRMANLNTEAFF,TGTGCCAGCCGCATGGCGAATTTGAACACTGAAGCTTTCTTT